The clone carrying this T cell receptor beta chain was recorded once. This sample was included in a study of blood T cell repertoires in COVID-19. About the research overall: T cells, B-cell-depleted T cells, or PBMCs supplied cDNA or gDNA.

In the original analysis: Counts of nucleated cells, estimated from reference gene primer amplification, were obtained. The data were produced by immunoSEQ multiplex PCR, yet TCRdb's version contains in-frame clones alone and is incomplete. V, J and clone size derive from that table, while D and trimming were established from the DNA sequence. The table has roughly 230,000 clones, more than 75% seen once. The CDR3 totals 16 residues. Trimming removed 1 base from V and 7 bases from J, with 18 bases in between. Germline-derived CDR1 and CDR2 are LGHNA and YNFKEQ. The source is a man aged 35 to 55 with acute or convalescent COVID-19. The sequencing input was peripheral blood. The rearrangement joins TRBV4-2 to TRBJ2-3, with a possible D match to TRBD2 (5 bases). The DNA of the CDR3 is TGTGCCAGCAGCCAAGGAATCCAGCGGATAGTCAATACGCAGTATTTT. This sequence encodes CASSQGIQRIVNTQYF.